The clone carrying this T cell receptor (beta chain) was observed a handful of times. The antigen remains undetermined. Researchers used the Oncomine TCR Beta short-read assay to sequence DNA from cultured CD4+ T cells. From cultured CD4+ T cells, genomic DNA was extracted. TCRdb fed the PCR reads into MiXCR, producing one record per CDR3 protein. The sample records approximately 11,000 distinct CDR3 sequences, around 40% being singletons. These data originate in a study of vaccination and CD4 T cells after COVID-19. Study details: At a median approximately 72 days (range 14 to 241) after dose two, post-vaccine samples were obtained. The stimulating agents, overlapping spike peptides, came from SARS-CoV-2, HCoV-NL63, HCoV-OC43 and HCoV-229E. Culture controls were given either a CEFX pool, an HIV-1 Nef pool, or no peptide.

CDR1 and CDR2 from the germline V gene are SGHVS and FNYEAQ. This CDR3 has 14 residues. Germline trimming cut 5 bases from V and 2 bases from J; bases unmatched to any gene: 3. Treatment given: approximately 11-day PBMC culture with coronavirus spike peptide pools or control peptides (ViraFEST assay). CD4+ T-cell collection from the unexposed donor predated the COVID-19 pandemic (2011-2018). Using peptide pools, antigen-specific T cells were expanded in ViraFEST before TCRs were sequenced. The TCR sequence derives from a human donor in good health. The chain employs TRBV7-6 and TRBJ1-2, with 9 bases lining up with TRBD1. The sample comprised CD4+ T cells from blood, cultured in vitro. The CDR3 is CASSKTGGNYGYTF. The CDR3 DNA is TGTGCCAGCAGCAAGACAGGGGGAAACTATGGCTACACCTTC.